This passage covers 13 T cell receptor beta chains from one sample sequenced in a study of long-term antiretroviral therapy in people with HIV. At the survey level, the v3.0 immunoSEQ assay was run. This table comes from immunoSEQ multiplex PCR, and its TCRdb copy is limited to in-frame clones, with some not included. This repertoire shows 20,000 to 25,000 clones, about 80% found once; its top ten account for about 4.9%. The sample consisted of unsorted PBMCs, taken 0.5 years after starting antiretroviral therapy. These receptors were collected from a man aged 18 to 29 with HIV.

The CDR3 nucleotides are TGTGCCAGCAGTCGAGGGCCAGGGGGCACTGAAGCTTTCTTT. This translates into CASSRGPGGTEAFF. The chain couples TRBV2 to TRBJ1-1; TRBD1 agrees at 7 bases. Germline V gene lookup returns CDR1 SNHLY and CDR2 FYNNEI. CDR3 length: 14 residues. Trimming at V came to 5 bases and at J to 4 bases, leaving 7 bases not matched to a gene. Based on the CDR3 plus reference TRBV2 and TRBJ1-1, the full variable domain is EPEVTQTPSHQVTQMGQEVILRCVPISNHLYFYWYRQILGQKVEFLVSFYNNEISEKSEIFDDQFSVERPDGSNFTLKIRSTKLEDSAMYFCASSRGPGGTEAFFGQGTRLTVV.

This rearrangement joins TRBV4-2 to TRBJ2-7, with 12 bases fitting TRBD1. Trimming cost V 2 bases and J 2 bases; bases outside gene matches: 4. There are 16 residues in the CDR3. Germline assignment: CDR1 LGHNA and CDR2 YNFKEQ. The CDR3 is CASSQYGTGGTYEQYF. The DNA for the CDR3 is TGTGCCAGCAGCCAATACGGGACAGGGGGCACCTACGAGCAGTACTTC.

The chain combines TRBV19 with TRBJ2-3; D tentatively reads TRBD1 or TRBD2 (7 bases each). The CDR3 is 16 residues long. Germline V lookup: CDR1 LNHDA, CDR2 SQIVND (reference sequence). With 5 bases removed from V and 3 bases from J, the gap between germline ends came to 18 bases. CDR3 residues: CASSVSTGRGTDTQYF. CDR3 coding DNA: TGTGCCAGTAGTGTCTCGACAGGGAGGGGTACAGATACGCAGTATTTT.

The V and J genes are TRBV6-6 and TRBJ2-7, with TRBD2 matching 7 bases. CDR3 length: 14 amino acids. CDR1 is MNHNY, CDR2 SVGAGI, per germline (reference sequence). V was pared by 5 bases and J by 6 bases, with 10 bases of the junction left unmatched. Written as DNA, the CDR3 is TGTGCCAGCAGTCCCAGGACTAGAAGGGGCGAGCAGTACTTC. Residues: CASSPRTRRGEQYF.

This chain connects TRBV28 to TRBJ2-7, with TRBD1 matching 10 bases. Germline loops: CDR1 MDHEN, CDR2 SYDVKM. The CDR3 totals 15 residues. Trimming removed 6 bases from V and 7 bases from J; junction bases left unmatched: 12. The CDR3 loop reads CASSLPRDRGWEQYF. In nucleotides, the CDR3 is TGTGCCAGCAGCCTACCCCGGGACAGGGGCTGGGAGCAGTACTTC. Together with reference TRBV28 and TRBJ2-7, the CDR3 gives the full variable domain: DVKVTQSSRYLVKRTGEKVFLECVQDMDHENMFWYRQDPGLGLRLIYFSYDVKMKEKGDIPEGYSVSREKKERFSLILESASTNQTSMYLCASSLPRDRGWEQYFGPGTRLTVT.

This chain connects TRBV4-3 to TRBJ2-3; D unresolved. The CDR3 is made up of 16 amino acids. Trimming cost V 0 bases and J 2 bases, with 12 bases left between them. Germline CDR1 and CDR2: LGHNA and YSLEER. CDR3 protein: CASSQDGSLLTDTQYF. CDR3 in DNA: TGCGCCAGCAGCCAAGATGGCAGTTTACTCACAGATACGCAGTATTTT.

The rearrangement joins TRBV4-2 to TRBJ2-1; 8 bases line up with TRBD2. From germline, CDR1 is LGHNA and CDR2 YNFKEQ. J lost 10 bases, V lost 4 bases, and 3 bases had no gene match. The CDR3 is 12 amino acids. The DNA for the CDR3 is TGTGCCAGCAGCCTTACTAGCGGAGAGCAGTTCTTC. It specifies CASSLTSGEQFF.

The chain carries TRBV6-1 and TRBJ1-5; D might be TRBD1 (5 bases). Looked up from germline, CDR1 is MNHNS and CDR2 is SASEGT. V was shortened by 3 bases and J by 2 bases, with 14 bases between the two germline ends. This CDR3 contains 16 residues. The DNA of the CDR3 is TGTGCCAGCAGTGAGGACGGTAGGGGAGGCAATCAGCCCCAGCATTTT. The encoded protein is CASSEDGRGGNQPQHF.

The chain employs TRBV18 and TRBJ1-2; D is undetermined. V gave up 2 bases and J gave up 2 bases, with 15 bases separating them. CDR3 size: 16 residues. The germline gives CDR1 KGHSH, CDR2 LQKENI. The CDR3 here is CASSPSGMGKNYGYTF. The CDR3 region has the DNA TGTGCCAGCTCACCATCGGGAATGGGGAAGAACTATGGCTACACCTTC.

The V call is TRBV19, the J call TRBJ1-2; 8 nucleotides line up with TRBD1. This CDR3 is built from 17 residues. The V gene end was trimmed by 3 bases and the J gene end by 5 bases; junction bases not matched to a gene: 14. Looked up from germline, CDR1 is LNHDA and CDR2 is SQIVND (reference sequence). This CDR3 reads CASSIPSADRETYGYTF. CDR3 nucleotide sequence: TGTGCCAGTAGTATCCCCTCTGCGGACAGGGAGACATATGGCTACACCTTC.

The rearrangement links TRBV7-9 to TRBJ2-5; the D gene could be TRBD1 or TRBD2 (5 bases each). The V end was cut by 2 bases, the J end by 4 bases, with 8 bases between. Per germline, CDR1 SEHNR and CDR2 FQNEAQ (reference sequence). There are 13 residues in the CDR3. The CDR3 nucleotides read TGTGCCAGCAGCTTATCTGGGGGAGAGACCCAGTACTTC. The encoded protein is CASSLSGGETQYF.

The J gene is TRBJ2-7, the V gene TRBV5-1; D is unclear. Germline V gene lookup returns CDR1 SGHRS and CDR2 YFSETQ. The CDR3 is 14 residues long. Between the trimmed V and J ends, which lost 0 bases and 6 bases, there was a span of 13 bases. The CDR3: CASSLESPMGEQYF. DNA for the CDR3: TGCGCCAGCAGCTTGGAAAGCCCGATGGGCGAGCAGTACTTC.

The V gene is TRBV4-2, the J gene TRBJ2-7; weak D call: TRBD1 (5 bases). This CDR3 is built from 14 residues. Germline CDR1 reads LGHNA; CDR2 reads YNFKEQ. V lost 0 bases to trimming and J lost 2 bases, with 8 bases between them. Here the CDR3 DNA reads TGTGCCAGCAGCCAAGAACGACAGACCTACGAGCAGTACTTC. It translates to CASSQERQTYEQYF.